A single sample gave rise to the 32 T cell receptor beta chains below, sequenced in a study of cytomegalovirus exposure and HLA in healthy donors. 60 Vbeta and 13 Jbeta primers were used in PCR. Generated by immunoSEQ multiplex PCR, the TCRdb table keeps only in-frame clones and is missing some. The repertoire includes 50,000 to 75,000 clones, 75% to 85% of them detected once, and 3.5% to 4% sits in the top ten. Sequenced: PBMCs. The receptors come from a middle-aged woman in good health and CMV-seronegative.

This chain uses TRBV28 with TRBJ2-3; a possible D gene is TRBD1 (5 bases). This CDR3 is built from 12 residues. The germline CDR1 and CDR2 sequences are MDHEN and SYDVKM. Trimming removed 5 bases at V and 11 bases at J, with 14 bases between. The CDR3 DNA reads TGTGCCAGCAGTCCAGGGAAATTAGGGCAGTATTTT. Its protein product is CASSPGKLGQYF.

The chain employs TRBV4-2 and TRBJ2-7; TRBD2 aligns across 15 bases. The CDR3 has 17 amino acids. Germline loops: CDR1 LGHNA, CDR2 YNFKEQ. The junction had 3 bases not matched to a gene; V was cut back by 0 bases and J by 3 bases. This CDR3 reads CASSQEGGLAGGYEQYF. The CDR3 region has the DNA TGTGCCAGCAGCCAAGAAGGGGGACTAGCGGGAGGCTACGAGCAGTACTTC.

The rearrangement joins TRBV9 to TRBJ1-2; unclear D gene. Germline lookup yields CDR1 SGDLS and CDR2 YYNGEE. CDR3 size: 14 residues. The germline V and J ends were trimmed by 0 bases and 5 bases, with 11 bases remaining between them. CDR3 DNA: TGTGCCAGCAGCGTAGACGGTCATCCTTATGGCTACACCTTC. Translated: CASSVDGHPYGYTF.

The chain combines TRBV13 with TRBJ2-7; TRBD1 aligns across 12 bases. Germline CDR1 is PRHDT and CDR2 is FYEKMQ (reference sequence). Trimming cost V 4 bases and J 12 bases; bases outside gene matches: 10. There are 14 residues in the CDR3. The CDR3 loop is CASSSPGQGAYPYF. CDR3 DNA: TGTGCCAGCAGCTCGCCGGGACAGGGGGCTTACCCGTACTTC. Together with reference TRBV13 and TRBJ2-7, the CDR3 gives the full variable domain: AAGVIQSPRHLIKEKRETATLKCYPIPRHDTVYWYQQGPGQDPQFLISFYEKMQSDKGSIPDRFSAQQFSDYHSELNMSSLELGDSALYFCASSSPGQGAYPYFGPGTRLTVT.

The CDR3 DNA reads TGCGCCAGCAGCCAATTCGGGGGGAGCTCCTACAATGAGCAGTTCTTC. This sequence encodes CASSQFGGSSYNEQFF. The chain couples TRBV4-1 to TRBJ2-1; 7 bases fit TRBD2. CDR1 and CDR2 (germline): MGHRA, YSYEKL. With V trimmed by 2 bases and J by 0 bases, 4 bases remained unmatched. This CDR3 contains 16 residues.

This clone showed up just once. The chain couples TRBV5-8 to TRBJ2-1, with 12 bases matching TRBD2. V dropped 0 bases and J dropped 8; count of bases not matched to a gene: 6. Germline lookup yields CDR1 SGHTS and CDR2 YDEGEE. The CDR3 runs 16 residues. The CDR3 DNA reads as TGTGCCAGCAGCTTGGTGCCTAGCGGGAGGGTAGATGAGCAGTTCTTC. Translating it yields CASSLVPSGRVDEQFF.

The CDR3 is CASSLGGAYGYTF. DNA of the CDR3: TGTGCCAGCAGTTTAGGGGGCGCCTATGGCTACACCTTC. The gene calls are TRBV28 and TRBJ1-2; D possibly corresponds to TRBD1 (6 bases). The CDR3 consists of 13 residues. Trimming cost V 2 bases and J 4 bases, with 8 bases left between them. The germline CDR1 and CDR2 sequences are MDHEN and SYDVKM.

This clone has more than one count but fewer than ten. The rearrangement links TRBV28 to TRBJ1-2; possible D gene TRBD1, 5 bases. The germline V and J ends were trimmed by 3 bases and 7 bases, with 15 bases remaining between them. This CDR3 comprises 14 residues. CDR1 and CDR2 (germline): MDHEN, SYDVKM. The CDR3, as DNA: TGTGCCAGCAGTTTTAGGTTGACAGTCTTTGGCTACACCTTC. Translating it yields CASSFRLTVFGYTF.

The rearrangement joins TRBV19 to TRBJ2-1; a possible D gene is TRBD2 (7 bases). Germline loops: CDR1 LNHDA, CDR2 SQIVND (reference sequence). The CDR3 runs 16 residues. V dropped 7 bases and J dropped 11 bases, with 27 bases sitting between them. CDR3 sequence: CASTRSRQSGTQKQFF. The CDR3 DNA reads TGTGCCAGTACTAGGTCCCGTCAAAGCGGGACACAAAAGCAGTTCTTC.

This chain connects TRBV12-2 to TRBJ1-1. TRBV12-2 is a known pseudogene. This CDR3 spans 15 amino acids. CDR3 coding DNA: TGTGCAAGTCGCTGCGGCGAAGGGGGGGGCACTGAAGCTTTCTTT. Encoded protein: CASRCGEGGGTEAFF.

This chain joins TRBV19 and TRBJ2-2; 12 nucleotides agree with TRBD2. The CDR3 runs 15 residues. Germline V gene lookup returns CDR1 LNHDA and CDR2 SQIVND (reference sequence). V shed 8 bases, J shed 5 bases, and the junction held 6 bases outside the gene matches. The CDR3 loop reads CASSTSGRYTGELFF. The CDR3 DNA sequence: TGTGCCAGTTCTACTAGCGGGAGGTATACCGGGGAGCTGTTTTTT.

V and J are TRBV6-1 and TRBJ1-1, with TRBD1 matching over 8 bases. The CDR3 has 16 amino acids. CDR1 and CDR2 from the germline V gene are MNHNS and SASEGT. J was trimmed by 1 base and V by 3 bases; bases with no gene match: 7. The CDR3 DNA follows: TGTGCCAGCAGTGAGTGGCAGGGGGCCACGAACACTGAAGCTTTCTTT. It encodes CASSEWQGATNTEAFF.

The chain has TRBV6-5 and TRBJ2-7; TRBD1 might be the D (6 bases). In germline, CDR1 is MNHEY, CDR2 SVGAGI. V lost 0 bases and J 2 bases, leaving 11 bases between the germline ends. CDR3 length: 15 amino acids. The CDR3 DNA sequence: TGTGCCAGCAGTTACTCAGGACAGAGGACCTACGAGCAGTACTTC. It yields the protein CASSYSGQRTYEQYF.

This rearrangement joins TRBV28 to TRBJ2-5, with TRBD1 identical over 11 bases. Germline assignment: CDR1 MDHEN and CDR2 SYDVKM. The CDR3 totals 17 residues. Trimming removed 1 base from V and 0 bases from J; junction bases left unmatched: 4. This CDR3 reads CASSLLPGQGDQETQYF. CDR3 sequence (DNA): TGTGCCAGCAGTTTATTACCGGGACAGGGGGACCAAGAGACCCAGTACTTC.

This clone came up once. This chain uses TRBV5-4 with TRBJ2-3, with 12 bases identical to TRBD2. This CDR3 comprises 17 residues. V trimming: 2 bases; J trimming: 0 bases; junction bases outside the gene matches: 4. Germline assignment: CDR1 SGHNT and CDR2 YYREEE (reference sequence). The CDR3 DNA reads as TGTGCCAGCAGCTTAGGGCTAGCGGGAGGGAGCACAGATACGCAGTATTTT. Its translation is CASSLGLAGGSTDTQYF.

This chain connects TRBV5-6 to TRBJ2-7; D not resolved. Germline V lookup: CDR1 SGHDT, CDR2 YYEEEE. V lost 4 bases, J lost 0 bases, and 11 bases lay in between. CDR3 length: 14 residues. CDR3 in DNA: TGTGCCAGCAGCCCAGACACCCACTCCTACGAGCAGTACTTC. Protein product: CASSPDTHSYEQYF.

The CDR3 loop reads CASSLEQGAYNEQFF. The CDR3 nucleotides read TGTGCCAGCAGCTTAGAGCAGGGGGCCTACAATGAGCAGTTCTTC. The chain uses TRBV7-6 and TRBJ2-1, with 7 positions matching TRBD1. Looked up from germline, CDR1 is SGHVS and CDR2 is FNYEAQ. The V segment lost 1 base and the J segment 2 bases; nucleotides outside the gene matches: 2. This CDR3 has 15 residues.

The genes are TRBV5-1 and TRBJ2-2, with 7 positions matching TRBD2. J gave up 6 bases and V 3 bases, and 8 bases lay outside the gene matches. CDR1 is SGHRS and CDR2 is YFSETQ in the germline V gene. The CDR3 runs 15 residues. The CDR3 region is CASSSGLSYAGELFF. In DNA form, the CDR3 reads TGCGCCAGCAGCTCGGGACTAAGTTACGCCGGGGAGCTGTTTTTT.

The rearrangement links TRBV27 to TRBJ1-2; TRBD1 agrees at 7 bases. Germline V gene sequence: CDR1 MNHEY, CDR2 SMNVEV (reference sequence). CDR3 size: 15 residues. The V gene end was trimmed by 2 bases and the J gene end by 4 bases; junction bases not matched to a gene: 7. This chain's CDR3 is CASSLLADRAYGYTF. The CDR3 coding sequence is TGTGCCAGCAGTTTACTTGCCGACAGGGCCTATGGCTACACCTTC.

V gene TRBV20-1 combines with J gene TRBJ2-7, with a tentative D call TRBD1 (6 bases). The CDR3 contains 11 residues. Germline V lookup: CDR1 DFQATT, CDR2 SNEGSKA (reference sequence). Trimming left V 2 bases short and J 5 bases short, with 7 bases between. CDR3 amino acids: CSARQGNEQYF. The CDR3 nucleotides are TGCAGTGCTAGACAGGGGAACGAGCAGTACTTC.

The chain recombines TRBV13 with TRBJ1-1; 11 bases map to TRBD1. Unmatched junction bases numbered 4, after V lost 4 bases and J lost 6 bases. Germline-derived CDR1 and CDR2 are PRHDT and FYEKMQ (reference sequence). The CDR3 extends over 14 amino acids. CDR3 residues: CASSSDRGHAEAFF. The CDR3 region has the DNA TGTGCCAGCAGCTCGGACAGGGGGCATGCTGAAGCTTTCTTT.

The chain uses TRBV7-9 and TRBJ2-7; the match to TRBD2 covers 9 bases. The germline V gene has CDR1 SEHNR and CDR2 FQNEAQ (reference sequence). The CDR3 length is 13 residues. The V and J ends lost 4 bases and 7 bases, in that order; junction bases with no gene match: 5. CDR3 sequence reads: CASSSPGLAEQYF. Here the CDR3 DNA reads TGTGCCAGCAGCTCCCCGGGACTAGCAGAGCAGTACTTC.

The rearrangement uses TRBV5-4 and TRBJ2-3; D gene ambiguous. This CDR3 is 15 amino acids long. CDR1 SGHNT and CDR2 YYREEE come from the germline V gene (reference sequence). V lost 0 bases to trimming and J lost 0 bases, with 8 bases between them. CDR3 region: CASSLAPTSTDTQYF. In DNA form, the CDR3 reads TGTGCCAGCAGCTTGGCCCCGACTAGCACAGATACGCAGTATTTT.

The chain couples TRBV14 to TRBJ1-4; D is possibly TRBD1 (5 bases). This CDR3 contains 12 residues. Trimming took off 1 base at V and 13 bases at J, with 10 bases between the two ends. Germline V gives CDR1 SGHDN, CDR2 FVKESK. The DNA for the CDR3 is TGTGCCAGCAGCCAAGGGGCAGGGCGACTGTTTTTT. As protein: CASSQGAGRLFF.

This chain joins TRBV5-4 and TRBJ1-1, with 9 bases aligning to TRBD1. CDR1 is SGHNT and CDR2 is YYREEE in the germline V gene (reference sequence). V gave up 4 bases and J gave up 4 bases; unmatched junction bases: 8. CDR3 length: 15 residues. The CDR3 DNA follows: TGTGCCAGCAGCGGGGTACAGGGGGCCGGCACTGAAGCTTTCTTT. Translated, it gives CASSGVQGAGTEAFF. Filled out from reference TRBV5-4 and TRBJ1-1, the complete variable domain reads ETGVTQSPTHLIKTRGQQVTLRCSSQSGHNTVSWYQQALGQGPQFIFQYYREEENGRGNFPPRFSGLQFPNYSSELNVNALELDDSALYLCASSGVQGAGTEAFFGQGTRLTVV.

The chain employs TRBV18 and TRBJ2-1; 12 bases are shared with TRBD2. Germline-derived CDR1 and CDR2 are KGHSH and LQKENI. V gave up 0 bases and J gave up 12 bases; unmatched junction bases: 6. CDR3 length: 15 amino acids. CDR3 protein: CASSPPSSGRAGQFF. CDR3 sequence (DNA): TGTGCCAGCTCACCACCATCTAGCGGGAGGGCCGGGCAGTTCTTC.

The CDR3 DNA is TGTGCCAGCTCACCAACTAGCGGGAGCTACGAGCAGTACTTC. It codes for CASSPTSGSYEQYF. This chain uses TRBV18 with TRBJ2-7; TRBD2 aligns across 11 bases. Germline V gene lookup returns CDR1 KGHSH and CDR2 LQKENI. The CDR3 totals 14 residues. The V and J ends lost 2 bases and 3 bases, in that order; junction bases with no gene match: 0.

This chain's CDR3 is CASSPLGGETQYF. As DNA, the CDR3 is TGTGCCAGCAGCCCACTGGGGGGAGAGACCCAGTACTTC. V gene TRBV7-2 combines with J gene TRBJ2-5; tentative D call: TRBD2 (6 bases). The germline CDR1 and CDR2 sequences are SGHTA and FQGNSA. The V gene lost 5 bases and the J gene lost 4 bases, with 11 bases spanning the gap. The CDR3 has 13 residues.

The J gene is TRBJ1-2, the V gene TRBV7-9; D might be TRBD1 (6 bases). V was pared by 7 bases and J by 3 bases, with 15 bases between. This CDR3 contains 14 residues. Germline lookup yields CDR1 SEHNR and CDR2 FQNEAQ (reference sequence). The CDR3 sequence: CASTRRGGHYGYTF. The DNA of the CDR3 is TGTGCCAGCACTCGACGGGGGGGCCACTATGGCTACACCTTC.

A few counts support this clone. The chain couples TRBV28 to TRBJ2-1, with 7 bases matching TRBD2. The CDR3 is 16 residues long. Per the germline V gene, CDR1 is MDHEN and CDR2 is SYDVKM. The junction had 13 bases not matched to a gene; V was cut back by 5 bases and J by 6 bases. CDR3 amino acids: CASSAPSGGTFNEQFF. In nucleotides, the CDR3 is TGTGCCAGCAGTGCCCCTTCGGGGGGTACTTTCAATGAGCAGTTCTTC.

This sequence joins TRBV6-5 and TRBJ2-1; TRBD1 matches at 10 bases. V lost 6 bases, J lost 9 bases, and 8 bases stayed unmatched. The CDR3 contains 14 residues. Looked up from germline, CDR1 is MNHEY and CDR2 is SVGAGI. The DNA for the CDR3 is TGTGCCAGCAGCCCGGACAGGGGGGGTTTTGAGCAGTTCTTC. It is translated as CASSPDRGGFEQFF.

The chain combines TRBV6-6 with TRBJ2-1; D is undetermined. CDR3 length: 16 amino acids. The V end lost 6 bases, the J end lost 0 bases, and 15 bases lay between the germline ends. The germline gives CDR1 MNHNY, CDR2 SVGAGI (reference sequence). CDR3 amino acids: CASRPYRLSSYNEQFF. As DNA, the CDR3 is TGTGCCAGCAGACCCTACCGACTGAGCTCCTACAATGAGCAGTTCTTC.